Below are 3 T cell receptor beta chains sequenced from a single sample in a study of blood T cell repertoires in COVID-19 (dated by TCRdb to about 2020). The library was made by the immunoSEQ multiplex PCR assay. Imported from immuneACCESS, the table was reduced by TCRdb to in-frame sequences with V and J called. These copies leave out some clones; in studies compared against another copy, an unresolved V gene accounts for under half, and the cause of the remainder is not known. This sample is represented by more than 100,000 clones; over 80% of them were singletons. The ten largest clones capture about 2.5% of the sample. Specimen: peripheral blood. Receptors were obtained from a man aged 45-65 years with active COVID-19.

The chain uses TRBV25-1 and TRBJ2-1; TRBD1 might be the D (6 bases). V dropped 5 bases and J dropped 2 bases, with 10 bases sitting between them. CDR3 length: 14 amino acids. Germline CDR1 MGHDK, CDR2 SYGVNS. The CDR3 region is CASSNREPYNEQFF. For the CDR3, the DNA is TGTGCCAGCAGTAACAGGGAGCCCTACAATGAGCAGTTCTTC.

This clone was seen a few times. This sequence joins TRBV5-4 and TRBJ2-2; 11 bases fit TRBD1. Germline V gene lookup returns CDR1 SGHNT and CDR2 YYREEE (reference sequence). This CDR3 is built from 16 residues. V gave up 4 bases and J gave up 5 bases; unmatched junction bases: 7. The DNA of the CDR3 is TGTGCCAGCAGCCAACCGGGACAGGGGGATACCGGGGAGCTGTTTTTT. The encoded protein is CASSQPGQGDTGELFF.

The gene calls are TRBV7-3 and TRBJ1-2, with 8 bases aligning to TRBD1. The V gene end was trimmed by 5 bases and the J gene end by 4 bases; junction bases not matched to a gene: 6. Germline CDR1 and CDR2: SGHTA and FQGTGA. The CDR3 has 14 amino acids. The CDR3 sequence: CASSPTGDFYGYTF. DNA of the CDR3: TGTGCCAGCAGCCCGACAGGGGACTTCTATGGCTACACCTTC.